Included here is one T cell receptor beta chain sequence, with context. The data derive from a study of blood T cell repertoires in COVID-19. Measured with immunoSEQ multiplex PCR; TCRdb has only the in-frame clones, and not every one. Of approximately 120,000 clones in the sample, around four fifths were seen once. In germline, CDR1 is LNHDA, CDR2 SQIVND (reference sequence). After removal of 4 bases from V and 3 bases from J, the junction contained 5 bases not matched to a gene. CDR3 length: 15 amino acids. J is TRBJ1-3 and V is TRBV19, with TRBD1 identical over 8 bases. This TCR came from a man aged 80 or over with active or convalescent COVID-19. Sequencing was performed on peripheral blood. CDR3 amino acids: CASSTTGDSGNTIYF. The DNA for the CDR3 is TGTGCCAGTAGTACGACAGGGGACAGTGGAAACACCATATATTTT.